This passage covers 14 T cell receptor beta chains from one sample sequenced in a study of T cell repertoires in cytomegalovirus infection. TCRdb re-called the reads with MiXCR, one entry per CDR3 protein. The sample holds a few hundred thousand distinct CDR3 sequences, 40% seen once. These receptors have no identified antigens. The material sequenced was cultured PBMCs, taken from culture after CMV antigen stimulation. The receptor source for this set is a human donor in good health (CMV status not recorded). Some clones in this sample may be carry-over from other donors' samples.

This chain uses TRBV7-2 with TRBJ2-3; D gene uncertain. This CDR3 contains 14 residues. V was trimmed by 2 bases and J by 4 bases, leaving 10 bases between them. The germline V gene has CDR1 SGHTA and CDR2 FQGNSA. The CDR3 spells CASSLWVESDTQYF. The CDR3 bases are TGTGCCAGCAGCTTATGGGTGGAGTCAGATACGCAGTATTTT.

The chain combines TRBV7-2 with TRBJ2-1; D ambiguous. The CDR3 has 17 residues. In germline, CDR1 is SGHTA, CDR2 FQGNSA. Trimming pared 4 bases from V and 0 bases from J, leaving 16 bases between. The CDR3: CASSSQVIGNSYNEQFF. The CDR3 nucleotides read TGTGCCAGCAGCTCCCAGGTGATAGGAAACTCCTACAATGAGCAGTTCTTC.

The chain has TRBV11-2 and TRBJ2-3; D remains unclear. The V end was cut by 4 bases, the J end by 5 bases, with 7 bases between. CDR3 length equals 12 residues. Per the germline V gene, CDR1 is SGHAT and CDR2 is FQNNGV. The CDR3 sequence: CASSYKGDTQYF. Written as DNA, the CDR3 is TGTGCCAGCAGCTACAAAGGAGATACGCAGTATTTT. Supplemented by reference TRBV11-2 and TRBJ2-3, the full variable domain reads EAGVAQSPRYKIIEKRQSVAFWCNPISGHATLYWYQQILGQGPKLLIQFQNNGVVDDSQLPKDRFSAERLKGVDSTLKIQPAKLEDSAVYLCASSYKGDTQYFGPGTRLTVL.

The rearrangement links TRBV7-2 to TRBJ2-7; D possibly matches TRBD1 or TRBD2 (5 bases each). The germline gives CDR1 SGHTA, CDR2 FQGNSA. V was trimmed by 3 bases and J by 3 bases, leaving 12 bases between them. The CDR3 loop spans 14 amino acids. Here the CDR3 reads CASSFRDGFYEQYF. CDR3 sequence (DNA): TGTGCCAGCAGCTTCCGGGACGGATTCTACGAGCAGTACTTC.

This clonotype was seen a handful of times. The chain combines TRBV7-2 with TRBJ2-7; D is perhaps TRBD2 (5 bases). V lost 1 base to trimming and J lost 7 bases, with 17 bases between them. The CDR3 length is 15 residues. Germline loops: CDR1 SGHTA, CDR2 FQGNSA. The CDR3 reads CASSLDGVGVGEQYF. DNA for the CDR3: TGTGCCAGCAGCTTAGACGGAGTGGGAGTGGGGGAGCAGTACTTC.

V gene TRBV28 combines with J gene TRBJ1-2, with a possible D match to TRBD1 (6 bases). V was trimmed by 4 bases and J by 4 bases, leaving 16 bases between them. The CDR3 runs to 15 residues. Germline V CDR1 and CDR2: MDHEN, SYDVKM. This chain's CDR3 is CASSSNTGILYGYTF. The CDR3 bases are TGTGCCAGCAGTTCTAACACAGGGATCCTCTATGGCTACACCTTC.

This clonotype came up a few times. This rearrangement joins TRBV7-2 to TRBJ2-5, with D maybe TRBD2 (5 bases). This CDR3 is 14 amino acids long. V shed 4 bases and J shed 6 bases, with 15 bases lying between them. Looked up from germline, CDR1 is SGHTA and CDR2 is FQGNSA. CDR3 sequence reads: CASSSGGGLKTQYF. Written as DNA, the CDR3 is TGTGCCAGCAGCTCCGGCGGAGGTCTAAAGACCCAGTACTTC.

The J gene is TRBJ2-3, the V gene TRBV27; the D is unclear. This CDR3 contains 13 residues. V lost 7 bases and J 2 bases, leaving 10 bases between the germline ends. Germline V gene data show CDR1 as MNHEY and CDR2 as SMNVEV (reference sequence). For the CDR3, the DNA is TGTGCCAGCATTTCGCGGAACACAGATACGCAGTATTTT. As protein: CASISRNTDTQYF.

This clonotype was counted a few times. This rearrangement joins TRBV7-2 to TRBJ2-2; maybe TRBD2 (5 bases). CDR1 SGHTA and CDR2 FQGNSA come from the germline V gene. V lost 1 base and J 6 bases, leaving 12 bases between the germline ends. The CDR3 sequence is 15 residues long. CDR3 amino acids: CASSLGATGAGELFF. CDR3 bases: TGTGCCAGCAGCTTAGGGGCTACCGGGGCCGGGGAGCTGTTTTTT.

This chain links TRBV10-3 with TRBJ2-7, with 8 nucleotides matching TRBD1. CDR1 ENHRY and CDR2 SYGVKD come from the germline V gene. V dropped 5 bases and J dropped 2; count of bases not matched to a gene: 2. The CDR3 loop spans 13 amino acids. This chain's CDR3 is CAISRQGTYEQYF. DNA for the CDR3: TGTGCCATCAGTAGACAGGGGACCTACGAGCAGTACTTC.

The CDR3 region has the DNA TGTGCCAGCAGTGAAGAGGGGGGCGCTAACTATGGCTACACCTTC. This codes for CASSEEGGANYGYTF. The chain uses TRBV2 and TRBJ1-2, with D maybe TRBD1 (6 bases). V was clipped by 1 base and J by 0 bases, with 9 bases between them. This CDR3 is built from 15 residues. The germline CDR1 and CDR2 sequences are SNHLY and FYNNEI.

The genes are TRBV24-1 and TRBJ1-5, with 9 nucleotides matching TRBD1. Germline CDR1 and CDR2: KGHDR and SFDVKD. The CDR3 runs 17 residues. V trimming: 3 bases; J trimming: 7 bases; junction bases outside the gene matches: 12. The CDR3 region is CATSDTRGQGVGQPQHF. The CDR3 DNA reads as TGTGCCACCAGTGATACCCGGGGACAGGGAGTGGGACAGCCCCAGCATTTT.

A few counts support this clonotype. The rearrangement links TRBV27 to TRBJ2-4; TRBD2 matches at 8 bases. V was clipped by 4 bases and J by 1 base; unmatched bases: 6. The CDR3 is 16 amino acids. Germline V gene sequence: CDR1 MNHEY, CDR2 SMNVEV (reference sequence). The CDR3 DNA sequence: TGTGCCAGCAGTTCGCGGGGGGCAGTGGCCAAAAACATTCAGTACTTC. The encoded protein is CASSSRGAVAKNIQYF.

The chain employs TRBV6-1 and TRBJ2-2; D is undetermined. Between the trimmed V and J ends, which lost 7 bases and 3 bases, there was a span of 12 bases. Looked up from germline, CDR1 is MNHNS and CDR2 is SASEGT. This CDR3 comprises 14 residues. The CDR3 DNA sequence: TGTGCCAGCACCGCCATTGGGGACACCGGGGAGCTGTTTTTT. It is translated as CASTAIGDTGELFF.